The 5 T cell receptor beta chains in this list originate from one sample, sequenced in a study of CD8+ T cells in alopecia areata. CD4, CD8alpha, NKG2D, NKG2ACE and other markers were used to sort pooled cutaneous lymph node cells. Isolated RNA was reverse transcribed into cDNA used as the sequencing template. Some clones are missing from TCRdb's copy, which holds only in-frame ones; the method was immunoSEQ multiplex PCR. This sample shows around 300,000 clones and no singletons; 1.2% rests with the ten largest. Sequencing input: CD4+ T cells sorted from a lymph node. The receptors shown here come from a C3H/HeJ mouse with alopecia areata. Mouse MHC haplotype: H2-k.

This clone was observed a few times. All gene names here are mouse names. The missing CDR3 end, 4 residues past where the read stops, is filled in from the germline J gene. The gene calls are TRBV19 and TRBJ2-7; 8 nucleotides align to TRBD2. The V and J ends lost 5 bases and 3 bases, in that order; junction bases with no gene match: 1. The CDR3 has 12 residues. Looked up from germline, CDR1 is FNHDT and CDR2 is SITEND (reference sequence). CDR3 amino acids: CASRDWVYEQYF. CDR3 DNA, as far as it was read: TGTGCCAGCAGGGACTGGGTCTAT.

The sample holds a few counts of this clone. Mouse names are used for the genes. Other DNA variants within this sample encode the same CDR3. CDR3: CASSVGTAETLYF. The part of the CDR3 DNA that was read is TGTGCCAGCAGTGTCGGGACAGCAGAA. The J gene is TRBJ2-3, the V gene TRBV13-1; perhaps TRBD1 as D (6 bases). The read terminates 4 residues ahead of where the CDR3 ends, so the germline J gene completes it. Germline V gene data show CDR1 as NSHNY and CDR2 as SYGAGN. CDR3 length: 13 residues. Trimming took 3 bases from V and 3 from J, leaving 8 bases between them.

This clone was recorded many times. Genes and germline come from the mouse. The sequence runs out 4 residues before the end of the CDR3; the remainder is reconstructed from the germline J gene. The J gene is TRBJ2-2, the V gene TRBV17; D ambiguous. The germline V gene encodes CDR1 MNHDT and CDR2 YYDKIL. The CDR3 has 14 residues. V was pared by 2 bases and J by 2 bases, with 6 bases between. The CDR3: CASSRPQNTGQLYF. The sequenced CDR3 bases are TGTGCTAGCAGTAGACCCCAGAACACCGGG.

This clone was observed a few times. The germline and genes are mouse ones. The read terminates 4 residues before the CDR3 end, so the remaining end is supplied by the germline J gene. The sample contains more than one DNA sequence encoding this CDR3. The chain joins TRBV13-1 to TRBJ2-7, with 10 positions matching TRBD1. With 2 bases clipped from V and 3 bases from J, the junction kept 2 bases outside the gene matches. The CDR3 loop spans 14 amino acids. In germline, CDR1 is NSHNY, CDR2 SYGAGN. CDR3 DNA, as far as it was read: TGTGCCAGCAGTGACTGGACAGGGGGCTAT. The encoded protein is CASSDWTGGY. The CDR3 in full is CASSDWTGGYEQYF.

This clone was counted at least ten times. All gene names here are mouse names. Coverage ceases 4 residues before the CDR3 finishes, and the germline J gene fills in the end. Other DNA variants within this sample encode the same CDR3. The gene calls are TRBV13-2 and TRBJ1-2, with a weak D call TRBD1 (6 bases). Trimming shortened V by 2 bases and J by 1 base, and 6 bases separated the two germline ends. This CDR3 is built from 13 residues. Germline CDR1 and CDR2: NNHNN and SYGAGS (reference sequence). CDR3 bases read: TGTGCCAGCGGTGACAGGGGAAACTCC. This gives the protein CASGDRGNS. The entire CDR3 protein reads CASGDRGNSDYTF.